A selection of T cell receptor beta chains follows, all from one sample in a study of blood T cell repertoires in COVID-19. Measured with immunoSEQ multiplex PCR; TCRdb has only the in-frame clones, and not every one. Of tens of thousands of clones listed, about 80% are singletons. Specimen: peripheral blood. The receptors derive from a man in his fifties or sixties with active or convalescent COVID-19. The CDR3 runs from the conserved cysteine through the conserved F or W. The order of the fields is CDR3 length, J gene, D gene, V gene, clone size, CDR3 DNA, CDR3 protein. D genes are given only for firm matches. The listing skips clone size in some rows; elsewhere it reads once, few, many or a size class.

16,TRBJ2-2,-,TRBV18,once,TGTGCCAGCTCGACAAGAACAGGGATCGGGACCGGGGAGCTGTTTTTT,CASSTRTGIGTGELFF
17,TRBJ2-1,TRBD2,TRBV5-1,-,TGCGCCAGCACCGATACCCCGGGACTAGCGGGGGACAATGAGCAGTTCTTC,CASTDTPGLAGDNEQFF
14,TRBJ1-1,-,TRBV7-9,few,TGTGCCTTTTCTGGGCGCAGTAACCGATCTGAAGCTTTCTTT,CAFSGRSNRSEAFF
15,TRBJ2-1,TRBD2,TRBV7-3,few,TGTGCCAGCAGCTCCACGGGGGGGTTCTACAATGAGCAGTTCTTC,CASSSTGGFYNEQFF
16,TRBJ2-5,TRBD1,TRBV9,few,TGTGCCAGCAGCGGGCCTCCGGGACAGGGTAGGGAGACCCAGTACTTC,CASSGPPGQGRETQYF
15,TRBJ2-3,-,TRBV11-3,-,TGTGCCAGCAGCTTAGCGGGGGGCCGCACAGATACGCAGTATTTT,CASSLAGGRTDTQYF
13,TRBJ2-7,-,TRBV29-1,once,TGCAGCGCGAAAGGCGGCAGAGACTACGAGCAGTACTTC,CSAKGGRDYEQYF
14,TRBJ1-1,TRBD1,TRBV19,-,TGTGCCAGTAGTACGACAGGGTATCACACTGAAGCTTTCTTT,CASSTTGYHTEAFF
14,TRBJ1-1,TRBD1,TRBV30,-,TGTGCCTGGGACAGGGGACAGGGTGGCACTGAAGCTTTCTTT,CAWDRGQGGTEAFF
15,TRBJ2-5,TRBD1,TRBV2,-,TGTGCCAGCAGCGACCGGACAGGGCCACAAGAGACCCAGTACTTC,CASSDRTGPQETQYF
13,TRBJ1-5,-,TRBV6-1,-,TGTGCCAGCAGTGAACAGGGGTGGCAGCCCCAGCATTTT,CASSEQGWQPQHF
14,TRBJ1-1,TRBD1,TRBV5-4,-,TGTGCCAGCAGCACGGACAGGATGAACACTGAAGCTTTCTTT,CASSTDRMNTEAFF
15,TRBJ1-3,-,TRBV2,-,TGTGCCAGCAGTGAACAGGGAACCATTGGAAACACCATATATTTT,CASSEQGTIGNTIYF
12,TRBJ1-1,-,TRBV2,-,TGTGCCAGCAGTGACGACCGGCAGAGGTCGATCTTT,CASSDDRQRSIF
15,TRBJ1-1,-,TRBV19,-,TGTGCCAGTAGTAGGACGGGGGGGATTAACACTGAAGCTTTCTTT,CASSRTGGINTEAFF
14,TRBJ1-5,-,TRBV2,-,TGTGCCAGCAGTGTGTCGGCAGGAAATCAGCCCCAGCATTTT,CASSVSAGNQPQHF